The rows below give T cell receptor beta chains drawn from one sample of a study of blood T cell repertoires in COVID-19. Clones were sequenced by immunoSEQ multiplex PCR, and TCRdb holds only the in-frame ones, with some missing. The table shows hundreds of thousands of clones, with more than 80% occurring only once. The source material was peripheral blood. All receptors come from a woman aged 18-29 years with acute or convalescent COVID-19. Each CDR3 is given with its conserved first and last residue. The D gene is left open where the match is weak.

.	TRBV28	10	CASLLYEQYF
TRBD2	TRBV6-1	15	CASSEASGGVETQYF
.	TRBV12-5	16	CASGLALGGDQETQYF
.	TRBV28	12	CASGTGIQPQHF
.	TRBV19	17	CASSELIGPTGNTEAFF
TRBD1	TRBV10-3	15	CAINRQGRRFGEQYF
TRBD1	TRBV7-6	17	CASSTPGQGSNTGELFF
TRBD1	TRBV5-1	16	CASSLEGAHSGNTIYF
.	TRBV28	13	CASREVVSTEAFF
.	TRBV19	13	CATFGGGPYGYTF
.	TRBV11-2	11	CASSSAPRRYF
TRBD1	TRBV12-3/TRBV12-4	13	CASSLMTGNGYTF
TRBD1	TRBV3-1/TRBV3-2	14	CASSRTGPLNEQFF
.	TRBV11-2	13	CASSLAGYYGYTF
TRBD1	TRBV11-2	16	CASSHLDRGQYYGYTF
.	TRBV7-3	13	CASSFLENTEAFF
.	TRBV5-5	14	CASSFGGSYNEQFF
TRBD2	TRBV19	14	CATSGTSEVNEQFF
TRBD2	TRBV10-3	17	CAISDQGASGGMYEQFF
.	TRBV29-1	11	CSVTAYLGYTF
.	TRBV6-5	15	CASSYGGAVGNEQFF
TRBD1	TRBV10-2	12	CATGQERETQYF
.	TRBV7-3	14	CASSLIGDAAGYTF
.	TRBV6-6	15	CASSYKREGPYGYTF
.	TRBV5-1	14	CASSPRSRNEKLFF
.	TRBV5-6	13	CASSLLQQGGYTF
TRBD1	TRBV9	14	CASSSQGVDYGYTF
.	TRBV9	15	CASSVEAGSNQPQHF
.	TRBV15	13	CATSREAHNEQFF
TRBD1	TRBV6-2/TRBV6-3	17	CASSYGGWGQKNQPQHF
.	TRBV12-3/TRBV12-4	13	CASSPGRLETQYF
TRBD2	TRBV20-1	11	CSARRGDTQYF
.	TRBV6-1	15	CASSEGAGTNEKLFF
TRBD2	TRBV7-8	19	CASSPRQRGAGEGTDTQYF
.	TRBV4-3	15	CASSQGRRTPDEAFF
.	TRBV9	15	CASSARDWAQETQYF
.	TRBV2	15	CASSEQGPAGNTIYF
TRBD1	TRBV7-6	15	CASSPRTGENSPLHF
TRBD1	TRBV2	16	CASSVYETGGGNGYTF
.	TRBV7-2	17	CASSPPGQWGLDTEAFF
TRBD1	TRBV2	16	CASSPYSDRVVTEAFF